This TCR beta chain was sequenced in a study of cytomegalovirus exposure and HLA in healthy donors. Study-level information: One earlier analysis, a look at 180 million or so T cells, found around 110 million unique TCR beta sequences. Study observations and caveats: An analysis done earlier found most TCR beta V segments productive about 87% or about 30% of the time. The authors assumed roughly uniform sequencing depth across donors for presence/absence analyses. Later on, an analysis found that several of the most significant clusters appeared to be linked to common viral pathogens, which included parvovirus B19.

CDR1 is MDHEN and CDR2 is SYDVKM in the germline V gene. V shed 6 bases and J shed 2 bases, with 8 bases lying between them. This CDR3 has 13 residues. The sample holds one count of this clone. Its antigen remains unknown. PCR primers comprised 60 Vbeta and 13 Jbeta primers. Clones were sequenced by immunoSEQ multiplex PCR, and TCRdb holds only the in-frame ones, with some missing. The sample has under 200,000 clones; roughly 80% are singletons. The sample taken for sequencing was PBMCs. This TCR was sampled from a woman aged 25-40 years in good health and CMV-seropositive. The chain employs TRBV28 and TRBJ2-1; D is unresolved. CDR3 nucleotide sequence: TGTGCCAGCAGATCCGACACCTACAATGAGCAGTTCTTC. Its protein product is CASRSDTYNEQFF.